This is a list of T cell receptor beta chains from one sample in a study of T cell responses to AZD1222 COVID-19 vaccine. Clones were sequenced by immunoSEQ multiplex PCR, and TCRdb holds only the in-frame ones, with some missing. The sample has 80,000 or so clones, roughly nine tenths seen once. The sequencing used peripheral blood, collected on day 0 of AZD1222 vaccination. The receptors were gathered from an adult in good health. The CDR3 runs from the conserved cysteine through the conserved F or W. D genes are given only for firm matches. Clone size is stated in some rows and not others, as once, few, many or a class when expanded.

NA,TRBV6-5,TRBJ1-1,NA,TGTGCCAGCAGCAGAGATGGGGGGGGAGCTGAAGCTTTCTTT,CASSRDGGGAEAFF
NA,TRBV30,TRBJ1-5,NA,TGTGCCTGGAGCACAGGGATCCATCAGCCCCAGCATTTT,CAWSTGIHQPQHF
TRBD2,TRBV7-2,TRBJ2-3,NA,TGTGCCAGCAGCCCCGGACTAGCGGGAGCAAAAGATACGCAGTATTTT,CASSPGLAGAKDTQYF
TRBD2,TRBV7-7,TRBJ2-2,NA,TGTGCTAGCAGCTTAGCAGCGGGAGGGGACACCGGGGAGCTGTTTTTT,CASSLAAGGDTGELFF
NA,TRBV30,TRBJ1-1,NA,TGTGCCTGGAGTAGGGGCACGGTTAACACTGAAGCTTTCTTT,CAWSRGTVNTEAFF
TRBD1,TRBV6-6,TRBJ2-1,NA,TGTGCCAGCAGAAGGGGACAGGGAATCTCCTACAATGAGCAGTTCTTC,CASRRGQGISYNEQFF
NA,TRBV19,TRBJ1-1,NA,TGTGCCAGTAGTATTTACGGGGTGGACACTGAAGCTTTCTTT,CASSIYGVDTEAFF
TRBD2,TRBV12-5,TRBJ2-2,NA,TGTGCTAGTGGGCGTCCCACTAGCGGGAGAATAGACGGGGAGCTGTTTTTT,CASGRPTSGRIDGELFF
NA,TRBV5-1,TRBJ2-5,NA,TGCGCCAGCAGTCTCCAAGAGACCCAGTACTTC,CASSLQETQYF
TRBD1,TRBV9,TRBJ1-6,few,TGTGCCAGCAGCGTATCACCCCCGGGACAGGGGGATTCACCCCTCCACTTT,CASSVSPPGQGDSPLHF
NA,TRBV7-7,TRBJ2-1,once,TGTGCTAGCAGCTTAGTTCGCGGAGGGCCCTACAATGAGCAGTTCTTC,CASSLVRGGPYNEQFF
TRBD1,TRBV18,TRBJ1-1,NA,TGTGCCAGCTCATCCAGACAGGGCTGGGGTCACACTGAAGCTTTCTTT,CASSSRQGWGHTEAFF
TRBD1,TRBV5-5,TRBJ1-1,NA,TGTGCCAGCACCCGAGGGGGACAGCTGAACACTGAAGCTTTCTTT,CASTRGGQLNTEAFF
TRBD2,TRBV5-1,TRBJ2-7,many,TGCGCCAGCAGCTTGGAGGCTAGCGGCACCTACGAGCAGTACTTC,CASSLEASGTYEQYF
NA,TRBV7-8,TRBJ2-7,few,TGTGCCAGCACCCCAAGTGGGGGTTCCTACGAGCAGTACTTC,CASTPSGGSYEQYF
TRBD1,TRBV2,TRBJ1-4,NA,TGTGCCACCAGACAGGGGGGAACTAATGAAAAACTGTTTTTT,CATRQGGTNEKLFF
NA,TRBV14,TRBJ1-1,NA,TGTGCCAGCAGCCAAGTCAAGAACACTGAAGCTTTCTTT,CASSQVKNTEAFF
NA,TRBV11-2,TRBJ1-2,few,TGTGCCAGCAGCCCGGGGGCAACTGGCTACACCTTC,CASSPGATGYTF
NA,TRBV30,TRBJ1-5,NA,TGTGCCTGGAGTGTGTGGGGCCAGGGGCAGCCCCAGCATTTT,CAWSVWGQGQPQHF
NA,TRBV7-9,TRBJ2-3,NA,TGTGCCAGCAGCTTAGCCGGGGGTGATACGCAGTATTTT,CASSLAGGDTQYF
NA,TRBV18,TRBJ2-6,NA,TGTGCCAGCTCACCTGTCGACCCAAGAAACAACGGGGCCAACGTCCTGACTTTC,CASSPVDPRNNGANVLTF
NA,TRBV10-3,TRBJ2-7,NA,TGTGCCATCAGTGAGTCGAGACTGCACGAGCAGTACTTC,CAISESRLHEQYF
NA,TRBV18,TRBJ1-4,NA,TGTGCCAGCTCACTGGGAGGCCTTAGCGAAAAACTGTTTTTT,CASSLGGLSEKLFF
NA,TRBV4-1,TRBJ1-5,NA,TGCGCCAGCAGCCAAGAGGGCATCAACCCTTGGCGCAATCAGCCCCAGCATTTT,CASSQEGINPWRNQPQHF
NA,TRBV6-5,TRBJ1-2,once,TGTGCCAGCAGCTTCAGCCAGGGGTTCTATGGCTACACCTTC,CASSFSQGFYGYTF
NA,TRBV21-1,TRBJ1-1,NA,TGTGCCAGGAAACTAACAGCCAGAGACACTGAAGCTTTCTTT,CARKLTARDTEAFF
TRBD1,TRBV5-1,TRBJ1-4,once,TGCGCCAGCAGCTTTACCCCGGGACAGATAACGAATGAAAAACTGTTTTTT,CASSFTPGQITNEKLFF
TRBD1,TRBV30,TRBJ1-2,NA,TGTGCCTGTAACAGGGGTGGGTATGGCTACACCTTC,CACNRGGYGYTF
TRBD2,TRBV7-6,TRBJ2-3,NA,TGTGCCAGCAGCTTAGTGGCGGGAGCTGTGACAGATACGCAGTATTTT,CASSLVAGAVTDTQYF
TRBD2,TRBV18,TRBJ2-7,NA,TGTGCCAGCAACAGCGGGGGGGGCCGCGGGGTGTACGAGCAGTACTTC,CASNSGGGRGVYEQYF
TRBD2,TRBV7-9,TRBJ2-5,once,TGTGCCAGCAGCACGACTGGACTAGTGAGGGAGACCCAGTACTTC,CASSTTGLVRETQYF
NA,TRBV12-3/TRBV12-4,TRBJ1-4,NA,TGTGCCAGCAGTCGTCTCGGTGAACTGTTTTTT,CASSRLGELFF
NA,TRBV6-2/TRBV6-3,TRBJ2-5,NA,TGTGCCAGCAGTTACTCGAAAGGGGGTGGGCAAGAGACCCAGTACTTC,CASSYSKGGGQETQYF
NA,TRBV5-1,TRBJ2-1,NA,TGCGCCAGCAGCTCAGGGCGGGATCCCTACAATGAGCAGTTCTTC,CASSSGRDPYNEQFF
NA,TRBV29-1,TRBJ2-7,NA,TGCAGCGTTAGGGGCCCTTCCTACGAGCAGTACTTC,CSVRGPSYEQYF
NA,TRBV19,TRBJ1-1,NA,TGTGCCAGTAGTATTACCCCGCCGGCTGAAGCTTTCTTT,CASSITPPAEAFF
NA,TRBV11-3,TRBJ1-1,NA,TGTGCCAGCAGCTTAAACATGGGCACTGAAGCTTTCTTT,CASSLNMGTEAFF
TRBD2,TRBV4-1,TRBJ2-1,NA,TGCGCCAGCAGCCAAGATCCCCCTAGCGGGAGGGAGGACAATGAGCAGTTCTTC,CASSQDPPSGREDNEQFF
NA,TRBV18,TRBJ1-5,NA,TGTGCCAGCTCAAGTAGCCAGCGGAGCAATCAGCCCCAGCATTTT,CASSSSQRSNQPQHF
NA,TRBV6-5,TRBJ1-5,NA,TGTGCCAGCAGTTACTCGACCGGAACTCAGCCCCAGCATTTT,CASSYSTGTQPQHF
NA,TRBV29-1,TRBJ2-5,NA,TGCAGCGTTGAAGTATCAGAAGCACAAGAGACCCAGTACTTC,CSVEVSEAQETQYF
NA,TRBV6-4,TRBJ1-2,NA,TGTGCCAGCAGTGACCCGGGGAACTATGGCTACACCTTC,CASSDPGNYGYTF
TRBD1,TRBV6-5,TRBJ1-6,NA,TGTGCCAGCAGGTTGGGACAGGACTATAATTCACCCCTCCACTTT,CASRLGQDYNSPLHF
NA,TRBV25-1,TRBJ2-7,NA,TGTGCCAGCAGTGGATGGACCTCCTACGAGCAGTACTTC,CASSGWTSYEQYF
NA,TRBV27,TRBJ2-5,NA,TGTGCCAGCAGTTTATACCAACAGGGCCCAGAGACCCAGTACTTC,CASSLYQQGPETQYF
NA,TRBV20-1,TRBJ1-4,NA,TGCAGTGCTAGAGCGGGGGAAAAACTGTTTTTT,CSARAGEKLFF
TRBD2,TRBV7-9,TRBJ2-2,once,TGTGCCAGCAGACAAGAGGGAGGGACCGGGGAGCTGTTTTTT,CASRQEGGTGELFF
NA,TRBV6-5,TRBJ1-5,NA,TGTGCCAGCAGACCCGGGACGGTTGGGAATCAGCCCCAGCATTTT,CASRPGTVGNQPQHF
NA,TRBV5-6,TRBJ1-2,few,TGTGCCAGCAGCCCGGCCGGGACACTTAACTATGGCTACACCTTC,CASSPAGTLNYGYTF
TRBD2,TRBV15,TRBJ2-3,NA,TGTGCCACCAGCAGAGATCTAACTAGCGGGAGCACAGATACGCAGTATTTT,CATSRDLTSGSTDTQYF
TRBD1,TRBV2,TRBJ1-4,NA,TGTGCCAGCAGTCGGGCCGGGACAGTTAATGAAAAACTGTTTTTT,CASSRAGTVNEKLFF
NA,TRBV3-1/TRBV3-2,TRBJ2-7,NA,TGTGCCAGCAGTCTACAGGCATCCTACGAGCAGTACTTC,CASSLQASYEQYF
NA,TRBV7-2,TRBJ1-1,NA,TGTGCCAGCAGCTTAGTAGGTCTGGGAAACACTGAAGCTTTCTTT,CASSLVGLGNTEAFF
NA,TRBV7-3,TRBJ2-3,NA,TGTGCCAGCAGCTTTCTACAGGGAGGCACAGATACGCAGTATTTT,CASSFLQGGTDTQYF